The rows below give T cell receptor beta chains drawn from one sample of a study of blood T cell repertoires in COVID-19. TCRdb's copy holds only in-frame clones and misses some; the assay was immunoSEQ multiplex PCR. In the table there are roughly 200,000 clones, 75% to 90% of which are singletons. Material: peripheral blood. The source is a man aged 35-49 years with acute or convalescent COVID-19. CDR3s include the opening cysteine and the closing phenylalanine or tryptophan. Each record gives: D gene, CDR3 length, V gene, clone size, J gene, CDR3 DNA, CDR3 protein. The D gene is left open where the match is weak. Clone size is given for some rows only: seen once, a few or many times, or a class if the clone is expanded.

>TRBD2|14|TRBV19|NA|TRBJ2-3
TGTGCCAGTAGTGGGGGACTAGCGGGAGATACGCAGTATTTT
CASSGGLAGDTQYF
>NA|14|TRBV3-1/TRBV3-2|NA|TRBJ2-3
TGTGCCAGCAGTGAAATCTCTGAGGAAGATACGCAGTATTTT
CASSEISEEDTQYF
>TRBD1|17|TRBV7-8|NA|TRBJ2-7
TGTGCCAGCAGCCCCCGGGGACAGCGAAATCCCTCATACGAGCAGTACTTC
CASSPRGQRNPSYEQYF
>NA|14|TRBV3-1/TRBV3-2|NA|TRBJ2-7
TGTGCCAGCAGCCAACTACAGCTCACCTACGAGCAGTACTTC
CASSQLQLTYEQYF
>TRBD2|14|TRBV5-6|few|TRBJ2-1
TGTGCCAGCACCCATGGACTAGCGGGAGATGAGCAGTTCTTC
CASTHGLAGDEQFF
>NA|14|TRBV2|NA|TRBJ2-2
TGTGCCAGCAGTGATAGGACAGACACCGGGGAGCTGTTTTTT
CASSDRTDTGELFF
>TRBD1|14|TRBV29-1|NA|TRBJ2-1
TGCAGCGCCGTGACAGGGATTCACCTCAATGAGCAGTTCTTC
CSAVTGIHLNEQFF
>TRBD2|16|TRBV7-8|NA|TRBJ2-7
TGTGCCAGCAGCTTAGTCCGCGGGAGCGGGTCCTACGAGCAGTACTTC
CASSLVRGSGSYEQYF
>TRBD2|13|TRBV30|NA|TRBJ2-4
TGTGCCTGGAGTGTGGGGGGGGGAAACATTCAGTACTTC
CAWSVGGGNIQYF
>TRBD2|17|TRBV7-2|NA|TRBJ2-1
TGTGCCAGCAGTCCTGGACTAGCGGGAGCCGGTGGGAATGAGCAGTTCTTC
CASSPGLAGAGGNEQFF
>NA|15|TRBV15|NA|TRBJ1-5
TGTGCCACCAGAACGACACAGGATTACGATCAGCCCCAGCATTTT
CATRTTQDYDQPQHF
>NA|14|TRBV19|NA|TRBJ1-1
TGTGCCAGTAGTACACAGGGTGTTGGCACTGAAGCTTTCTTT
CASSTQGVGTEAFF
>NA|14|TRBV12-5|NA|TRBJ1-2
TGTGCTAGTGGCAAATCCGGGACACAATATGGCTACACCTTC
CASGKSGTQYGYTF
>TRBD2|15|TRBV6-2/TRBV6-3|NA|TRBJ2-3
TGTGCCAGCAGTACGACTAGCGGGAGGCCAGATACGCAGTATTTT
CASSTTSGRPDTQYF
>TRBD2|15|TRBV27|NA|TRBJ2-5
TGTGCCAGCAGCTCTAGCGGGAGACCTCTGGAGACCCAGTACTTC
CASSSSGRPLETQYF
>TRBD2|15|TRBV5-1|NA|TRBJ2-5
TGCGCCAGCAGCTTGGTAGCGGGAGGGGGTGAGACCCAGTACTTC
CASSLVAGGGETQYF
>TRBD2|17|TRBV5-6|NA|TRBJ2-3
TGTGCCAGCAGCGCCTTCCAACTAGCGGGAGCGTCCGATACGCAGTATTTT
CASSAFQLAGASDTQYF
>TRBD2|15|TRBV11-1|few|TRBJ2-3
TGTGCCAGCAGCTTAGCCGCGGGAGACACAGATACGCAGTATTTT
CASSLAAGDTDTQYF
>TRBD2|16|TRBV11-2|NA|TRBJ2-5
TGTGCCAGCAGCAAAAAGCTAGCGGGCCAGGGGGAGACCCAGTACTTC
CASSKKLAGQGETQYF
>TRBD1|15|TRBV4-3|NA|TRBJ1-4
TGCGCCAGCAGCCAAGATACAGGGGGAGATGAAAAACTGTTTTTT
CASSQDTGGDEKLFF
>NA|15|TRBV9|NA|TRBJ2-2
TGTGCCAGCAGCGGACGGGACAAAAACACCGGGGAGCTGTTTTTT
CASSGRDKNTGELFF
>TRBD1|13|TRBV6-5|once|TRBJ1-2
TGTGCCAGCAGTTACAAAGGACAGGATGGCTACACCTTC
CASSYKGQDGYTF
>NA|14|TRBV6-7|NA|TRBJ1-6
TGTGCCAGCAGTAGGGGTGTGGATAATTCACCCCTCCACTTT
CASSRGVDNSPLHF
>TRBD2|16|TRBV9|NA|TRBJ2-3
TGTGCCAGCAGCGTAGGAACTAGCGGTTTCACAGATACGCAGTATTTT
CASSVGTSGFTDTQYF
>TRBD2|14|TRBV29-1|NA|TRBJ2-1
TGCAGCGTTGATTTCGGGAGGGCCGGGGATGAGCAGTTCTTC
CSVDFGRAGDEQFF
>NA|13|TRBV28|few|TRBJ1-4
TGTGCCAGCAGTCCTGGGACTGATGAAAAACTGTTTTTT
CASSPGTDEKLFF
>NA|15|TRBV5-4|once|TRBJ1-3
TGTGCCAGCAGCTTGTGGGCAGTCCCTGGAAACACCATATATTTT
CASSLWAVPGNTIYF
>TRBD1|15|TRBV2|NA|TRBJ2-3
TGTGCCAGCACCCTAGGGGGCCATAGCACAGATACGCAGTATTTT
CASTLGGHSTDTQYF
>NA|13|TRBV4-2|NA|TRBJ2-2
TGTGCCAGCAGCCAAGAACTAACCGGGGAGCTGTTTTTT
CASSQELTGELFF
>NA|16|TRBV29-1|NA|TRBJ1-1
TGCAGCGTTGATCGGGCCTATCAAGGGGAAAACACTGAAGCTTTCTTT
CSVDRAYQGENTEAFF
>NA|16|TRBV21-1|few|TRBJ1-3
TGTGCCAGCAGCAAACCTGGGACAAGAGATGGAAACACCATATATTTT
CASSKPGTRDGNTIYF
>TRBD1|16|TRBV5-6|once|TRBJ1-2
TGTGCCAGCAGCTCCCACCTCCGGACAGGGAACTATGGCTACACCTTC
CASSSHLRTGNYGYTF
>NA|13|TRBV12-3/TRBV12-4|NA|TRBJ1-2
TGTGCCAGCAATCCGACCCAGGAAGGTGGCTACACCTTC
CASNPTQEGGYTF
>TRBD1|14|TRBV10-3|NA|TRBJ1-3
TGTGCCAGCGGGACAGAATCTTCTGGAAACACCATATATTTT
CASGTESSGNTIYF
>NA|15|TRBV7-9|NA|TRBJ1-1
TGTGCCAGCAGCACCACAGGGAACCTGAACACTGAAGCTTTCTTT
CASSTTGNLNTEAFF